One TCR beta chain is described in this entry. Its matching antigen is unknown. Absence of ophthalmopathy within 18 months of follow-up defined stable hyperthyroidism. Clinical symptoms, serum thyroxine, TRAb, thyroid ultrasound and orbital computed tomography were relied on for diagnosis. This record belongs to a study of Graves' ophthalmopathy and Graves' hyperthyroidism. Study-level findings and limits: Thyroid clonotypes that were expanded above 0.001 frequency mostly also appeared in blood.

For repertoire sequencing, the TCR beta CDR3 regions were amplified from RNA transcripts. HTBI-primed RT-PCR formed the first round, and a multiplex PCR formed the second. TCRdb called the multiplex PCR reads again in MiXCR, with one record for every CDR3 protein. The table includes 500,000 to 700,000 distinct CDR3 sequences, about a fifth detected once. The source material was peripheral blood. The source is a woman under 30 with stable Graves' hyperthyroidism. Some clones in this sample may be carry-over from other donors' samples.

CDR3 nucleotides: TGCGCCAGCAGCGGGAGGGAGAATAATTCACCCCTCCACTTT. Encoded protein: CASSGRENNSPLHF. The chain employs TRBV5-1 and TRBJ1-6, with D uncertain. Germline CDR1 reads SGHRS; CDR2 reads YFSETQ. CDR3 length equals 14 residues. V lost 4 bases and J 5 bases, leaving 10 bases between the germline ends.